The 13 T cell receptor beta chains below come from one sample, sequenced in a study of T cell responses to AZD1222 COVID-19 vaccine. Data came from immunoSEQ multiplex PCR; TCRdb stores just in-frame clones and leaves some out. The repertoire holds fewer than 45,000 clones, roughly nine tenths seen once, with roughly 7% in the top ten. Sequences were derived from peripheral blood, sampled on day 0 of AZD1222 vaccination. Receptor source: an adult in good health.

The chain is built from TRBV29-1 and TRBJ2-1; TRBD2 matches 12 bases. The V and J ends lost 3 bases and 12 bases, in that order; junction bases with no gene match: 15. Germline assignment: CDR1 SQVTM and CDR2 ANQGSEA. This CDR3 is built from 16 residues. CDR3 protein: CSVDSSGRGSTIRQFF. DNA for the CDR3: TGCAGCGTTGATTCTAGCGGGAGGGGATCTACAATTCGGCAGTTCTTC.

The chain combines TRBV4-3 with TRBJ2-6; no definite D call. The V end was cut by 1 base, the J end by 2 bases, with 12 bases between. The CDR3 totals 17 residues. Germline loops: CDR1 LGHNA, CDR2 YSLEER. The CDR3 sequence is CASSQAAWSAGANVLTF. The CDR3 nucleotides read TGCGCCAGCAGCCAAGCCGCCTGGAGTGCTGGGGCCAACGTCCTGACTTTC.

This chain connects TRBV23-1 to TRBJ1-5; perhaps TRBD1 as D (5 bases). TRBV23-1 is classed as an ORF, of uncertain function. The CDR3 is made up of 15 amino acids. Trimming took 0 bases from V and 3 from J, leaving 9 bases between them. CDR3 residues: CASSQSIQDNQPQHF. CDR3 sequence (DNA): TGCGCCAGCAGTCAATCTATACAGGACAATCAGCCCCAGCATTTT.

The DNA for the CDR3 is TGTGCCAGCAGTTTTAACGGGAGGTCACCCCTCCACTTT. Its protein product is CASSFNGRSPLHF. V and J are TRBV27 and TRBJ1-6; D not certain. The CDR3 covers 13 residues. The ends were cut back, 3 bases at V and 10 bases at J, with 10 bases in the middle. The V gene's germline CDR1 is MNHEY and CDR2 SMNVEV (reference sequence).

The chain has TRBV12-3 or TRBV12-4 and TRBJ2-7, with D unresolved. V dropped 3 bases and J dropped 1 base, with 7 bases sitting between them. The CDR3 contains 13 residues. The CDR3 DNA reads as TGTGCCAGCAGTTTGGAGACTTCCTACGAGCAGTACTTC. Translation: CASSLETSYEQYF.

CDR3 in DNA: TGTGCCAGCTCCGGACAGGGACGAGGCTACACCTTC. Translated, it gives CASSGQGRGYTF. The V and J genes are TRBV18 and TRBJ1-2, with 8 bases matching TRBD1. The CDR3 is 12 residues long. V shed 6 bases and J 8 bases; nucleotides not matched to a gene: 5. Germline V gene data show CDR1 as KGHSH and CDR2 as LQKENI.

The gene calls are TRBV6-5 and TRBJ1-5; possibly TRBD1 for D (6 bases). V shed 2 bases and J shed 6 bases, with 8 bases lying between them. CDR1 is MNHEY and CDR2 is SVGAGI in the germline V gene. The CDR3 is 13 amino acids. CDR3 sequence reads: CASSYGGAQPQHF. For the CDR3, the DNA is TGTGCCAGCAGTTACGGGGGGGCTCAGCCCCAGCATTTT.

The chain joins TRBV6-5 to TRBJ2-5; TRBD1 is a possible D gene (6 bases). V was clipped by 6 bases and J by 3 bases, with 14 bases between them. CDR3 size: 14 residues. CDR1 and CDR2 from the germline V gene are MNHEY and SVGAGI. CDR3 nucleotides: TGTGCCAGCAGCAAACAGGGCTGGGAAGAGACCCAGTACTTC. The encoded protein is CASSKQGWEETQYF.

The chain joins TRBV3-1 (or the pseudogene TRBV3-2) to TRBJ2-5, with D tentatively TRBD2 (5 bases). The CDR3 contains 14 residues. Germline V lookup: CDR1 LGHDT, CDR2 YNNKEL (reference sequence). The germline V and J ends were trimmed by 3 bases and 5 bases, with 13 bases remaining between them. CDR3 nucleotides: TGTGCCAGCAGCCATCCCCCCCCGGGGGAGACCCAGTACTTC. It yields the protein CASSHPPPGETQYF.

The chain has TRBV6-2 or TRBV6-3 and TRBJ2-3; D not resolved. Germline loops: CDR1 MNHEY, CDR2 SVGEGT. V was pared by 4 bases and J by 4 bases, with 3 bases between. The CDR3 is 11 residues long. In DNA, the CDR3 is TGTGCCAGCAGTTCAGCAGATACGCAGTATTTT. Translated, it gives CASSSADTQYF.

The chain couples TRBV27 to TRBJ2-7; tentatively, D is TRBD1 (5 bases). Germline assignment: CDR1 MNHEY and CDR2 SMNVEV (reference sequence). This CDR3 spans 14 amino acids. Deletions cut 2 bases from V and 5 bases from J, with 13 bases between. For the CDR3, the DNA is TGTGCCAGCAGTTTAGTGGGGCCCCTCAACGAGCAGTACTTC. Translating gives CASSLVGPLNEQYF.

The J gene is TRBJ1-1, the V gene TRBV6-1; no reliable D call. V shed 3 bases and J shed 8 bases, with 13 bases lying between them. Germline CDR1 reads MNHNS; CDR2 reads SASEGT. The CDR3 spans 13 residues. The chain's CDR3 is CASSDRLSGEAFF. CDR3 nucleotide sequence: TGTGCCAGCAGTGACCGTCTCTCGGGGGAAGCTTTCTTT.

The J gene is TRBJ1-3, the V gene TRBV4-1, with D perhaps TRBD1 (6 bases). Trimming took 2 bases from V and 8 from J, leaving 10 bases between them. Germline assignment: CDR1 MGHRA and CDR2 YSYEKL. This CDR3 has 13 amino acids. In DNA, the CDR3 is TGCGCCAGCAGCCAATCATCAGGGGACACCATATATTTT. It is translated as CASSQSSGDTIYF.